The 4 T cell receptor beta chains reported below all come from one sample, sequenced in a study of shared T cell receptors in the human thymus. Some clones are missing from TCRdb's copy, which holds only in-frame ones; the method was immunoSEQ multiplex PCR. The sample lists about 660,000 clones; more than 75% were seen once. These data also featured in a second study, about human thymus T cells.

The sequenced sample was thymocytes. The source is a boy in the first two years of life with a congenital heart defect.

The rearrangement uses TRBV5-1 and TRBJ2-5, with TRBD1 as a possible D gene (5 bases). Trimming removed 4 bases from V and 4 bases from J, with 17 bases in between. Germline V lookup: CDR1 SGHRS, CDR2 YFSETQ. The CDR3 loop spans 15 amino acids. The CDR3 DNA sequence: TGCGCCAGCAGCAAGATAACAGGTGGGGCAGAGACCCAGTACTTC. It codes for CASSKITGGAETQYF.

This rearrangement joins TRBV15 to TRBJ1-5; tentative D call: TRBD1 (6 bases). CDR1 LNHNV and CDR2 YYDKDF come from the germline V gene (reference sequence). The CDR3 is 18 residues long. V lost 4 bases and J 0 bases, leaving 19 bases between the germline ends. CDR3 nucleotides: TGTGCCACCAGCACACGGGGTCAGGGGAACTATAGCAATCAGCCCCAGCATTTT. It translates to CATSTRGQGNYSNQPQHF.

This clone has a handful of counts. This sequence joins TRBV7-6 and TRBJ2-7, with a weak D call TRBD1 (6 bases). The germline CDR1 and CDR2 sequences are SGHVS and FNYEAQ. Trimming left V 9 bases short and J 7 bases short, with 13 bases between. The CDR3 runs 11 residues. The CDR3: CASGQRMEQYF. CDR3 nucleotide sequence: TGTGCCAGTGGACAGCGTATGGAGCAGTACTTC. Drawing the rest from reference TRBV7-6 and TRBJ2-7, the complete variable domain is GAGVSQSPRYKVTKRGQDVALRCDPISGHVSLYWYRQALGQGPEFLTYFNYEAQQDKSGLPNDRFSAERPEGSISTLTIQRTEQRDSAMYRCASGQRMEQYFGPGTRLTVT.

This chain uses TRBV7-3 with TRBJ2-3, with no clear D. The ends were cut back, 0 bases at V and 4 bases at J, with 5 bases in the middle. Germline assignment: CDR1 SGHTA and CDR2 FQGTGA. The CDR3 contains 13 residues. CDR3 loop: CASSLTGPDTQYF. DNA of the CDR3: TGTGCCAGCAGCTTAACGGGCCCAGATACGCAGTATTTT.